A selection of T cell receptor beta chains follows, all from one sample in a study of cytomegalovirus exposure and HLA in healthy donors. Repertoires were generated with immunoSEQ multiplex PCR, while TCRdb's copy carries only in-frame clones and drops some. The sample has around 80,000 clones; under 80% are singletons. The sample comprised PBMCs. Receptors originate from a man aged 35 to 55 in good health and CMV-seronegative. The CDR3 runs from the conserved cysteine through the conserved F or W. The order of the fields is D gene, J gene, clone size, V gene, CDR3 protein, CDR3 DNA. D genes are given only for firm matches. Clone size, where shown, is once, few, many, or a class for clones that have expanded.

d_gene: TRBD2
j_gene: TRBJ2-4
abundance: once
v_gene: TRBV9
CDR3aa: CASSSSGSGKNIQYF
CDR3nt: TGTGCCAGCAGCTCTAGCGGGAGCGGCAAAAACATTCAGTACTTC

d_gene: NA
j_gene: TRBJ1-6
abundance: NA
v_gene: TRBV9
CDR3aa: CASSVGHHTSPLHF
CDR3nt: TGTGCCAGCAGCGTAGGACACCATACCTCACCCCTCCACTTT

d_gene: NA
j_gene: TRBJ2-7
abundance: NA
v_gene: TRBV19
CDR3aa: CASSIDRGYGEQYF
CDR3nt: TGTGCCAGTAGTATAGATCGGGGGTACGGCGAGCAGTACTTC

d_gene: TRBD2
j_gene: TRBJ2-3
abundance: NA
v_gene: TRBV5-1
CDR3aa: CASSFMTSGRNTQYF
CDR3nt: TGCGCCAGCAGCTTCATGACTAGCGGGAGAAATACGCAGTATTTT

d_gene: TRBD2
j_gene: TRBJ2-6
abundance: NA
v_gene: TRBV5-1
CDR3aa: CASSRGLAGAGANVLTF
CDR3nt: TGCGCCAGCAGCCGTGGACTAGCGGGCGCTGGGGCCAACGTCCTGACTTTC

d_gene: TRBD1
j_gene: TRBJ1-4
abundance: once
v_gene: TRBV4-1
CDR3aa: CASSQGQGGEKLFF
CDR3nt: TGCGCCAGCAGCCAAGGGCAGGGGGGAGAAAAACTGTTTTTT

d_gene: TRBD2
j_gene: TRBJ2-3
abundance: NA
v_gene: TRBV5-1
CDR3aa: CASSLALADTDTQYF
CDR3nt: TGCGCCAGCAGCTTGGCTCTAGCGGACACAGATACGCAGTATTTT

d_gene: NA
j_gene: TRBJ1-1
abundance: NA
v_gene: TRBV7-3
CDR3aa: CASSRRLPGEGNTEAFF
CDR3nt: TGTGCCAGCAGCCGACGTCTACCAGGGGAGGGGAACACTGAAGCTTTCTTT

d_gene: TRBD1
j_gene: TRBJ1-4
abundance: NA
v_gene: TRBV9
CDR3aa: CASSTTGGVGEKLFF
CDR3nt: TGTGCCAGCAGCACTACAGGGGGAGTAGGAGAAAAACTGTTTTTT

d_gene: NA
j_gene: TRBJ2-3
abundance: NA
v_gene: TRBV5-1
CDR3aa: CASSLVGGRTDTQYF
CDR3nt: TGCGCCAGCAGCTTGGTAGGGGGAAGGACAGATACGCAGTATTTT

d_gene: NA
j_gene: TRBJ2-7
abundance: NA
v_gene: TRBV29-1
CDR3aa: CSVQGLVAYEQYF
CDR3nt: TGCAGCGTTCAGGGGCTGGTAGCCTACGAGCAGTACTTC

d_gene: NA
j_gene: TRBJ1-1
abundance: NA
v_gene: TRBV7-9
CDR3aa: CASSLEGSVTEAFF
CDR3nt: TGTGCCAGCAGCTTAGAAGGGAGCGTCACTGAAGCTTTCTTT

d_gene: TRBD2
j_gene: TRBJ2-1
abundance: NA
v_gene: TRBV6-4
CDR3aa: CASSWTSGSGSYNEQFF
CDR3nt: TGTGCCAGCAGTTGGACTAGCGGGAGTGGTTCCTACAATGAGCAGTTCTTC

d_gene: TRBD2
j_gene: TRBJ2-1
abundance: NA
v_gene: TRBV28
CDR3aa: CASSFRATSGRLREQFF
CDR3nt: TGTGCCAGCAGTTTTAGGGCTACTAGCGGGAGGCTCCGGGAGCAGTTCTTC

d_gene: NA
j_gene: TRBJ1-4
abundance: NA
v_gene: TRBV19
CDR3aa: CASSMKGVREKLFF
CDR3nt: TGTGCCAGTAGTATGAAAGGGGTACGCGAAAAACTGTTTTTT

d_gene: TRBD2
j_gene: TRBJ2-7
abundance: NA
v_gene: TRBV6-6
CDR3aa: CASSPRGGSHEQYF
CDR3nt: TGTGCCAGCTCTCCGAGGGGCGGGAGCCACGAGCAGTACTTC

d_gene: TRBD2
j_gene: TRBJ2-2
abundance: NA
v_gene: TRBV28
CDR3aa: CASRITGGATGELFF
CDR3nt: TGTGCCAGCAGGATAACGGGAGGGGCCACCGGGGAGCTGTTTTTT

d_gene: NA
j_gene: TRBJ1-2
abundance: NA
v_gene: TRBV2
CDR3aa: CASSERQVYGYTF
CDR3nt: TGTGCCAGCAGTGAAAGACAGGTCTATGGCTACACCTTC

d_gene: NA
j_gene: TRBJ2-1
abundance: NA
v_gene: TRBV5-4
CDR3aa: CASSAQVVGNEQFF
CDR3nt: TGTGCCAGCAGCGCTCAAGTAGTCGGCAATGAGCAGTTCTTC

d_gene: NA
j_gene: TRBJ1-6
abundance: NA
v_gene: TRBV27
CDR3aa: CASSFSGVTPLHF
CDR3nt: TGTGCCAGCAGTTTTAGTGGAGTAACACCCCTCCACTTT

d_gene: TRBD2
j_gene: TRBJ2-1
abundance: NA
v_gene: TRBV7-3
CDR3aa: CASSAGLATSEQFF
CDR3nt: TGTGCCAGCAGCGCGGGACTAGCGACTAGTGAGCAGTTCTTC

d_gene: TRBD2
j_gene: TRBJ2-7
abundance: once
v_gene: TRBV30
CDR3aa: CAFAAAGALDEQYF
CDR3nt: TGTGCTTTCGCCGCGGCGGGAGCCCTCGACGAGCAGTACTTC

d_gene: NA
j_gene: TRBJ2-2
abundance: NA
v_gene: TRBV21-1
CDR3aa: CASSKGGTGETGELFF
CDR3nt: TGTGCCAGCAGCAAAGGTGGGACGGGGGAGACCGGGGAGCTGTTTTTT

d_gene: TRBD1
j_gene: TRBJ1-5
abundance: NA
v_gene: TRBV7-2
CDR3aa: CASSSSGQPNQPQHF
CDR3nt: TGTGCCAGCAGCTCCTCGGGACAGCCCAATCAGCCCCAGCATTTT